This T cell receptor beta chain was found in a study of blood T cells in healthy people across ages (dated by TCRdb to between 2015 and 2016). Study-level background: In model experiments, template switching captured about one uniquely barcoded TCR beta cDNA molecule for every two T cells. The study measured age-related changes in TCR beta repertoire diversity using deep sequencing normalized with unique cDNA molecular identifiers. The donors were split into four age groups: young (average about 16 years), middle-aged (nearly 40), aged (62) and long-lived (82). To avoid experimental bias, donors of different ages were spread randomly across the sequencing lanes. For two donors (one aged 18 to 30 and one aged 80 or older), the study analyzed two additional independent replicas of 1 million unique cDNA reads from the same blood draw.

Library preparation was by 5' RACE. TCRdb names Illumina HiSeq 2500 as the instrument used. A second PCR of about 7 to 12 cycles was performed with a sample-barcoded 5' primer and a J-beta primer mix. A unique molecular identifier was introduced onto each TCR beta cDNA molecule by a template-switch 5' adaptor carrying 12 random nucleotides. Each sample yielded at least 2.5 million CDR3-containing paired-end reads. First-strand cDNA synthesis was performed from all RNA using the Mint cDNA synthesis kit, with priming by a TRBC-specific oligonucleotide. Following uracil-DNA glycosylase treatment, all cDNA underwent a first 18-cycle PCR with the universal primers M1SS and BC2_uni_R. Processing in the source paper ran as follows. Normalization of each sample was performed by random selection of 1 million high-quality reads, each carrying a distinct molecular identifier. Reads with shared molecular identifiers were discarded instead of being binned into consensus sequences. MiTCR, run with a Q25 quality threshold and the strictest error-elimination algorithm, handled CDR3 identification, clonotype clustering and error correction. A nonparametric unseen species model with Euler transformation was used to estimate lower-bound total TCR beta diversity. TCRdb took the public reads, trimmed them with fastp at Q25, ran MiXCR for clone calling and kept in-frame beta chains. Merged by CDR3 protein, the rows form single entries marked with the most common genes and DNA. Here the V and J calls rest on TCRdb's processing, not on the authors' analysis. For this sample there are some 670,000 distinct CDR3 sequences; over 40% appear just once. The ten largest clones capture about 14% of the sample.

The roughly 39 donors, aged about 6 to 95 years, were systemically healthy Caucasian individuals from Russia. Each donor gave 9.5 to 10 milliliters of peripheral blood, drawn into EDTA-treated Vacutainer tubes. Ficoll-Paque density-gradient centrifugation was used to isolate PBMCs, with at least 7 million per sample. Total RNA was extracted from PBMCs with Trizol reagent, with at least 5.5 micrograms obtained per sample. For every donor, an aliquot of PBMCs went through flow cytometry to measure the percentages of naive CD45RAhigh/CD27high T cells. This clonotype was observed many times. It lacks a known antigen. There are no base qualities to consult, and no much larger clone falls within one base. The study at large found these results: Estimates of total diversity based on one million sequenced T cells were regarded as lower bounds and as underestimates. Compared with the aged group, more naive CD4+ T cells, fewer expanded clones and increased TCR diversity were shown by the long-lived group, suggesting age selection. Observed TCR beta diversity per million T cells fell roughly linearly with age, and a significant reduction was already apparent by age around 44. There was a strong correlation between observed TCR beta diversity and the percentage of naive T cells measured by flow cytometry. Because the CMV infection status of the donors was unknown, age-related changes in expanded clonotypes may potentially have been confounded. Bulk unsorted PBMC profiling prevented conclusive comparison of naive and antigen-experienced compartments.

CDR1 SGHRS and CDR2 YFSETQ were looked up in the germline V gene. Between the V and J ends, shortened by 4 bases and 10 bases respectively, the junction contains 18 bases. The CDR3 sequence holds 14 residues, the cysteine and phenylalanine included. Only the CDR3 part of the read is kept: 42 bases, read in frame from the first base. This clonotype was obtained from a woman at least 80 years old in good health. The sample taken for sequencing was blood. This receptor chain uses TRBV5-1 and TRBJ2-1; the D gene is possibly TRBD1, with 5 bases matching. The CDR3 region: CASSPDLGGAEQFF. The DNA is as follows: TGCGCCAGCAGCCCCGATCTAGGTGGGGCGGAGCAGTTCTTC.